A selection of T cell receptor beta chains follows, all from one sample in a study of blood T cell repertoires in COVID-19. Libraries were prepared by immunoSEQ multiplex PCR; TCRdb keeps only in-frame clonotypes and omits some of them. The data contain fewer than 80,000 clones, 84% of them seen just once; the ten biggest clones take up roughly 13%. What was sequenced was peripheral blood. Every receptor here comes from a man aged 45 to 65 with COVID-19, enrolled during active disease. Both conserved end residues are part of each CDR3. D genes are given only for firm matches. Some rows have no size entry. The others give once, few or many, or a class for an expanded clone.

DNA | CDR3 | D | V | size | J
TGTGCCAGCACACGGGCTGGGGCCAACGTCCTGACTTTC | CASTRAGANVLTF | . | TRBV7-9 | once | TRBJ2-6
TGTGCCAGCAGCTTAGAAGTTGGGGGCGGGAGGAACATTCAGTACTTC | CASSLEVGGGRNIQYF | TRBD2 | TRBV7-9 | . | TRBJ2-4
TGTGCCAGCAGTTTCTCAGGAGGCCGTCTGAACACTGAAGCTTTCTTT | CASSFSGGRLNTEAFF | . | TRBV6-5 | . | TRBJ1-1
TGTGCCAGTATGGGACTCGCACCGGAGACCCAGTACTTC | CASMGLAPETQYF | . | TRBV2 | . | TRBJ2-5
TGTGCCAGCAGCTACCCCGGGACACGGACATACGAGCAGTACTTC | CASSYPGTRTYEQYF | . | TRBV7-2 | . | TRBJ2-7
TGCGCCAGCAGCCATAGGGGGGGTTCCCAAAACACCATATATTTT | CASSHRGGSQNTIYF | . | TRBV4-1 | . | TRBJ1-3
TGTGCCAGCAGCTTAGAGTCGGTAGGGGGCCACGAGCAGTACTTC | CASSLESVGGHEQYF | TRBD1 | TRBV11-3 | . | TRBJ2-7
TGCGCCAGCAGCCAAGAGACTTGGGCAGATACGCAGTATTTT | CASSQETWADTQYF | . | TRBV4-3 | . | TRBJ2-3
TGTGCCAGCAGCCCGGGACAGGGGGCGGAGACCCAGTACTTC | CASSPGQGAETQYF | TRBD1 | TRBV6-2/TRBV6-3 | . | TRBJ2-5
TGTGCCAGCAGCTGGATGGGACAGACCTACGAGCAGTACTTC | CASSWMGQTYEQYF | TRBD1 | TRBV7-9 | once | TRBJ2-7
TGCGCCAGCAGTGGGATGACTAGTCGGGGCACTAATGAAGAGACCCAGTACTTC | CASSGMTSRGTNEETQYF | . | TRBV10-2 | few | TRBJ2-5
TGTGCCAGCAGCACCCTAGCCACCGGGGAGCTGTTTTTT | CASSTLATGELFF | . | TRBV9 | . | TRBJ2-2
TGTGCCAGCAGCCCGGGCGACAGGGTAGCCGGGGAGCTGTTTTTT | CASSPGDRVAGELFF | TRBD1 | TRBV6-5 | once | TRBJ2-2
TGTGCCAGCTCACCAACCAGGGATGCTTTAGGGACCCAGTACTTC | CASSPTRDALGTQYF | . | TRBV18 | . | TRBJ2-5
TGTGCCAGCAGATCGACAGGTTTCTACGAGCAGTACTTC | CASRSTGFYEQYF | . | TRBV6-6 | . | TRBJ2-7
TGCAGTGCTAGTGCTTTAAAAGAGACCCAGTACTTC | CSASALKETQYF | . | TRBV20-1 | . | TRBJ2-5
TGTGCCAGCAGCGTAGCGGGGGGGACAGGACTATACACAGATACGCAGTATTTT | CASSVAGGTGLYTDTQYF | TRBD2 | TRBV7-2 | . | TRBJ2-3
TGTGCCAGCAGTTTATCAGACATGGCAGGTGCAAGGGAGCAGTACTTC | CASSLSDMAGAREQYF | . | TRBV27 | . | TRBJ2-7
TGTGCCAGCAGCCTACACTGGGGACTAGCGGGGACCAATGAGCAGTTCTTC | CASSLHWGLAGTNEQFF | TRBD2 | TRBV7-3 | few | TRBJ2-1
TGCGCCAGCAGCCAGGTGGCGGGGGCTACTCAAGAGACCCAGTACTTC | CASSQVAGATQETQYF | . | TRBV4-3 | . | TRBJ2-5
TGTGCCAGCAGGCCGGACAGCAGGGCCGGGGAGCTGTTTTTT | CASRPDSRAGELFF | . | TRBV2 | . | TRBJ2-2
TGTGCCAGCAGTTACTCTCCTAGCGGGGTCCCAGATACGCAGTATTTT | CASSYSPSGVPDTQYF | TRBD2 | TRBV6-6 | . | TRBJ2-3
TGTGCCAGCAGCTTACCCCACTCCACCGGGGAGCTGTTTTTT | CASSLPHSTGELFF | . | TRBV7-9 | . | TRBJ2-2
TGTGCCAGCAGTGAAGCCCCGTATAGCAATCAGCCCCAGCATTTT | CASSEAPYSNQPQHF | . | TRBV6-1 | . | TRBJ1-5
TGTGCCAGTAGCGTTACCATTAGAGGCGAGCAGTACTTC | CASSVTIRGEQYF | . | TRBV19 | . | TRBJ2-7
TGTGCCAGCAGCTTAAAGGGGCTTAGCTATGGCTACACCTTC | CASSLKGLSYGYTF | . | TRBV7-2 | . | TRBJ1-2
TGTGCCAGCAGCCAAACAGGGGAGCTTTACGAGCAGTACTTC | CASSQTGELYEQYF | TRBD1 | TRBV7-2 | . | TRBJ2-7
TGTGCCAGCACTGACACTGAAGCTTTCTTT | CASTDTEAFF | . | TRBV2 | few | TRBJ1-1
TGTGCCAGCAGCCGAGGGTCCTTGGTCGGAGACACTGAAGCTTTCTTT | CASSRGSLVGDTEAFF | . | TRBV3-1/TRBV3-2 | . | TRBJ1-1
TGTGCCAGCAGCCCCAGACTTAGCGGGGCAGATACGCAGTATTTT | CASSPRLSGADTQYF | TRBD2 | TRBV14 | . | TRBJ2-3
TGTGCCTGGAGACAAGGACGAGGGAATGGGGAGACCCAGTACTTC | CAWRQGRGNGETQYF | . | TRBV30 | . | TRBJ2-5
TGTGCCAGCAGTTACGAGACTAGCGGGACAGATACGCAGTATTTT | CASSYETSGTDTQYF | TRBD2 | TRBV6-2/TRBV6-3 | . | TRBJ2-3
TGCAGCGTTACCTCGGGACAGGGGGCAGATACGCAGTATTTT | CSVTSGQGADTQYF | TRBD1 | TRBV29-1 | . | TRBJ2-3
TGTGCCTGGAGTGAGGGCGGGGGGAACAATGAGCAGTTCTTC | CAWSEGGGNNEQFF | TRBD2 | TRBV30 | . | TRBJ2-1
TGTGCCAGCAGCTCCCGTCCGGGACTGTCTAACTATGGCTACACCTTC | CASSSRPGLSNYGYTF | . | TRBV7-3 | . | TRBJ1-2
TGTGCCAGCAGCTTAGGGGGGGGGCAGCCCCAGCATTTT | CASSLGGGQPQHF | . | TRBV7-2 | . | TRBJ1-5
TGTGCCAGCAGTTTAGTAGAGGAGCAGTACTTC | CASSLVEEQYF | . | TRBV28 | . | TRBJ2-7
TGCAGCGTTCCGGGGAGGGTAAGGGGCTACACCTTC | CSVPGRVRGYTF | . | TRBV29-1 | many | TRBJ1-2
TGTGCCAGCAGTACCCTTGGACAGGGGTCTCGCCAAGAGACCCAGTACTTC | CASSTLGQGSRQETQYF | TRBD1 | TRBV27 | once | TRBJ2-5
TGCGCCAGCAGCTTGGATAATCGGGGGACCTACGAGCAGTACTTC | CASSLDNRGTYEQYF | . | TRBV5-1 | once | TRBJ2-7
TGTGCCAGCAGCCAAGATCGGCGGGGGGGCGGTAGGAACGAGCAGTACTTC | CASSQDRRGGGRNEQYF | TRBD2 | TRBV4-2 | . | TRBJ2-7
TGTGCCAGCAGCTTAAACAGGGGTTCTAGCACAGATACGCAGTATTTT | CASSLNRGSSTDTQYF | TRBD1 | TRBV7-3 | . | TRBJ2-3
TGTGCCAGCAGTTACAATCTAGCGGGGGGGCAAGATACGCAGTATTTT | CASSYNLAGGQDTQYF | TRBD2 | TRBV6-5 | . | TRBJ2-3
TGTGCCAGCAGCTTGACAGGGACGGAAGCCAAAAACATTCAGTACTTC | CASSLTGTEAKNIQYF | TRBD1 | TRBV7-9 | . | TRBJ2-4
TGTGCTAGTGGTTTGGTATTAGGTAGGGGGATAGCCAACTATGGCTACACCTTC | CASGLVLGRGIANYGYTF | . | TRBV12-5 | . | TRBJ1-2
TGCGCCAGCAGCTCCTCAGGCGCCGCAACTAATGAAAAACTGTTTTTT | CASSSSGAATNEKLFF | . | TRBV5-1 | . | TRBJ1-4
TGTGCCAGCAGCCCTCCTAGCGGGGGGGGGCCAGATACGCAGTATTTT | CASSPPSGGGPDTQYF | TRBD2 | TRBV6-2/TRBV6-3 | . | TRBJ2-3
TGTGCCAGCAGACGGACTAGCGGGGGGCTCAATCAAGAGACCCAGTACTTC | CASRRTSGGLNQETQYF | TRBD2 | TRBV2 | . | TRBJ2-5
TGTGCCTGGAGTGTAATGGGCAGGGGGTCGACTGAAGCTTTCTTT | CAWSVMGRGSTEAFF | TRBD1 | TRBV30 | . | TRBJ1-1
TGTGCCAGCAGTTCCTCGGACAGATATAATTCACCCCTCCACTTT | CASSSSDRYNSPLHF | . | TRBV27 | . | TRBJ1-6
TGTGCTAGTGGTTTATTCGGGGGGCCGGGGGATACGCAGTATTTT | CASGLFGGPGDTQYF | . | TRBV12-5 | . | TRBJ2-3
TGTGCCAGCAGTTACGGACCGGGACAGCTGAATAATTCACCCCTCCACTTT | CASSYGPGQLNNSPLHF | TRBD1 | TRBV6-2/TRBV6-3 | once | TRBJ1-6
TGTGCCAGCAGCCAAGGTTCGGCTAGCGGGGGGGCGTACATTCAGTACTTC | CASSQGSASGGAYIQYF | TRBD2 | TRBV3-1/TRBV3-2 | . | TRBJ2-4
TGTGCCAGCAGTGAATCGGCTAGCGGGGGGGTTTACAATGAGCAGTTCTTC | CASSESASGGVYNEQFF | TRBD2 | TRBV6-1 | . | TRBJ2-1